This T cell receptor beta chain was documented in a study of PD-L1 blockade in urothelial cancer. The repertoire was sequenced with immunoSEQ multiplex PCR; TCRdb's copy has only in-frame clones and lacks some. This sample has about 30,000 clones, with 65% to 90% found just once. Germline values: CDR1 SEHNR, CDR2 FQNEAQ (reference sequence). This CDR3 spans 13 amino acids. Trimming pared 1 base from V and 4 bases from J, leaving 7 bases between. This clone was seen only a few times. The V and J genes are TRBV7-9 and TRBJ1-1; D uncertain. Sequencing used PBMCs, obtained around atezolizumab (anti-PD-L1) treatment. The TCR originated in a man between 50 and 59 years old with urothelial cancer. The CDR3 region is CASSLVGSTEAFF. The CDR3 DNA reads as TGTGCCAGCAGCTTAGTTGGGAGCACTGAAGCTTTCTTT.